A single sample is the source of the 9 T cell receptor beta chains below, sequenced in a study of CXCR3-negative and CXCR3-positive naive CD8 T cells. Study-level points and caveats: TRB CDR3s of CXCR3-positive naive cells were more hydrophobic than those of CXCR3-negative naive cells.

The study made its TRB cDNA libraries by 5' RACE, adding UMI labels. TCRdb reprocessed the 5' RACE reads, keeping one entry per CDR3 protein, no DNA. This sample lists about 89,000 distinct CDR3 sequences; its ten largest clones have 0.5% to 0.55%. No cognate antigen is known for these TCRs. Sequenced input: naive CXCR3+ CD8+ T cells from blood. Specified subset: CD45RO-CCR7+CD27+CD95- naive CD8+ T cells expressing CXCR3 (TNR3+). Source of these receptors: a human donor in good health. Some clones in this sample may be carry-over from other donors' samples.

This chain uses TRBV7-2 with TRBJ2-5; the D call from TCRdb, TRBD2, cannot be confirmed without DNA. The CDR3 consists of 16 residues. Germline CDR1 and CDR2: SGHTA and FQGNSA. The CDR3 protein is CASSLAWTSGQETQYF.

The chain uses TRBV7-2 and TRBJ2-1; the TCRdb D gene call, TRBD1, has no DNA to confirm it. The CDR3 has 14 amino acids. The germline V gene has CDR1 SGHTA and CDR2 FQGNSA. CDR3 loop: CASSLGDMYNEQFF.

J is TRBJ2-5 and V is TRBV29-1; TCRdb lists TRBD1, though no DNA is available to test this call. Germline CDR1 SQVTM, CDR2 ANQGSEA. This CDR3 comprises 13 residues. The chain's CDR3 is CSVVGWGEETQYF.

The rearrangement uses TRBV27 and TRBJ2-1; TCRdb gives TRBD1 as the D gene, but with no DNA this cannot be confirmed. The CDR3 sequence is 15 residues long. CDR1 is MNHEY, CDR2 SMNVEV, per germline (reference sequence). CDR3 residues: CASSSLQGVLNEQFF.

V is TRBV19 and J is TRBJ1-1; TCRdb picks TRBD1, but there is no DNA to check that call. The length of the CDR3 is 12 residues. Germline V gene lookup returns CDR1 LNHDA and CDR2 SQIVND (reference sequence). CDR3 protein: CASSRGATEAFF.

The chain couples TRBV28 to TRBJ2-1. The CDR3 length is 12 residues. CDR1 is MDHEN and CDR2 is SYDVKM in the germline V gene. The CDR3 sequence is CASSSTGNEQFF.

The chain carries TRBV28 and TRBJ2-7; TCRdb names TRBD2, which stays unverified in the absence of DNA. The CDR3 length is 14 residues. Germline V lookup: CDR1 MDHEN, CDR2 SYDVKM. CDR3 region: CASSFGTSEYEQYF.

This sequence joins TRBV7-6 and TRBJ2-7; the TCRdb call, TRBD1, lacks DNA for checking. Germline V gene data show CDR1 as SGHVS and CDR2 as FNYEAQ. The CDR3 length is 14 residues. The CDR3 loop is CASSLGTEDYEQYF.

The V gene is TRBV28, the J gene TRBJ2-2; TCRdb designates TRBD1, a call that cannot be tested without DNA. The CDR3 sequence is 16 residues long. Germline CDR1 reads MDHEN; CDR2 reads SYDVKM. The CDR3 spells CASSSTGTGITGELFF.